This T cell receptor beta chain came from a study of CD8+ T cells in alopecia areata (dated by TCRdb to the late 2010s). Study-level background: Female C3H/HeJ recipients, roughly 6-11 weeks old, were grafted with skin from C3H/HeJ donors with spontaneous alopecia (about 6-13 months old). In both human patients and the C3H/HeJ mouse model, the study applied high-throughput TCRbeta sequencing to look at T cell clonal expansion in alopecia areata. On the human side, TCRbeta sequencing was run on scalp tissue and on sorted CD4+ and CD8+ peripheral blood T cells from healthy controls and from alopecia areata patients with either patchy or totalis/universalis disease. Clonality in the scalp was compared among normal scalp (n=4), patchy alopecia areata scalp (n=8), and alopecia totalis/universalis scalp (n=8). RNA came from the PAXgene miRNA kit for fixed scalp, the miRNeasy kit for PBMCs, and the RNeasy kit for mouse skin. TCRbeta CDR3 regions were amplified by immunoSEQ multiplex PCR with 35 Vbeta forward and 13 Jbeta reverse primers.

Pooled mouse cutaneous lymph node cells were stained for CD4, CD8alpha, NKG2D, NKG2ACE and other markers, then sorted on a BD Influx. In the germline V gene (reference sequence), CDR1 corresponds to FNHDT and CDR2 to SITEND. The CDR3 measures 17 amino acids from cysteine to phenylalanine. Only the CDR3 bases that were read are kept: 39 of them, in frame from base 1. V is trimmed back by 1 base and J by 2 bases, and the junction contains 8 bases that no gene match accounts for. This clone turned up a few times. There is no known antigen for this receptor. Gene names and germline sequences here are the mouse ones. Sequencing ends 4 residues short of the CDR3 end; the germline J gene provides the rest. Broader findings and caveats from the paper: Compared with normal scalp, lesional scalp had higher clonality and more expanded CD8+ clones, particularly in alopecia totalis/universalis, a pattern that suggests antigenic drive. Unlike mouse skin, where gammadelta T cells dominate, normal human skin contains resident alphabeta T cells that get sequenced too, which complicates analysis of the scalp TCR repertoire. TCR sequences shared between patients were less clear than in mice, possibly partly because of HLA diversity in the patient population.

The method was the immunoSEQ multiplex PCR assay. To provide template for TCR sequencing, every sample had RNA extracted and reverse transcribed into cDNA. SuperScript III was used for first-strand cDNA synthesis, primed with a 2:1 mix of oligo-dT and random hexamers. Amplification bias was assessed with a synthetic immune receptor repertoire, and residual bias was removed computationally. Libraries were sequenced on Illumina HiSeq using 60 bp reads that covered the CDR3 and were read from J toward V. As for how the authors treated the data: After raw reads were preprocessed to remove errors, the CDR3 was defined following IMGT conventions as running from the conserved cysteine to phenylalanine. To get clonality, Shannon entropy was normalized by log2 of the number of productive unique TCRs and the result was subtracted from 1. CD4 or CD8 identity of scalp clones was inferred by cross-referencing scalp TCRbeta sequences with sorted blood CD4 and CD8 repertoires. In TCRdb, the immuneACCESS table is reduced to in-frame sequences with V and J assigned. These tables do not hold every clone; where another copy was compared, an unresolved V gene accounts for under half, and the others remain unexplained. That table gives V, J and clone size, and the DNA gave D and trimming. This sample shows more than 250,000 clones, and none of them turns up only once. 1.2% of the sample rests with the top ten.

The sample comprised CD4+ T cells sorted from a lymph node. The TCR was taken from a C3H/HeJ mouse with alopecia areata. For this strain, the MHC haplotype is H2-k. The rearranged segments are TRBV19 and TRBJ2-1; 8 bases in the middle match TRBD1. The CDR3 bases that were read are TGTGCCAGCAGTATAAGGAGACAGGGGAGAGACTATGCT. Its protein product is CASSIRRQGRDYA. The whole CDR3 sequence is CASSIRRQGRDYAEQFF.